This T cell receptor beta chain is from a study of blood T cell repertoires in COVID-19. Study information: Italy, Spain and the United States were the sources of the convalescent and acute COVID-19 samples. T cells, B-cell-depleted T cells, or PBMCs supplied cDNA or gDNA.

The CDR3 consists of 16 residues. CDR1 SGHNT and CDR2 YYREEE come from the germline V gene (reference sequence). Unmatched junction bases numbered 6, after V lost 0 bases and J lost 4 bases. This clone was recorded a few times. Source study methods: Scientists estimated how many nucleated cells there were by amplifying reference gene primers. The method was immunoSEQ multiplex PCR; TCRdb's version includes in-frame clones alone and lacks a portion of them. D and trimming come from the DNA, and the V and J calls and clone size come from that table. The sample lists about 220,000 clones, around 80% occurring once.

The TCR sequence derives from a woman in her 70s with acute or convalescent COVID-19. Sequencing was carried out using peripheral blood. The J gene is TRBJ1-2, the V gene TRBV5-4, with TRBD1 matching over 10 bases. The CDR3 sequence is CASSLGGQGSIYGYTF. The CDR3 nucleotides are TGTGCCAGCAGCTTGGGGGGACAGGGGAGTATCTATGGCTACACCTTC.